The 28 T cell receptor beta chains below were found in one sample sequenced in a study of blood T cell repertoires in COVID-19. TCRdb's table, derived via immunoSEQ multiplex PCR, lists solely in-frame clones and lacks some. The sample has over 130,000 clones, roughly 87% seen once; the top ten hold about 4.2%. The sample consisted of peripheral blood. The receptors stem from a woman aged 55 to 70 with active or convalescent COVID-19.

This sequence joins TRBV12-3 or TRBV12-4 and TRBJ1-1; no clear D. This CDR3 is built from 13 residues. Trimming left V 6 bases short and J 2 bases short, with 10 bases between. CDR3 protein: CASSYSTNTEAFF. The CDR3 DNA sequence: TGTGCCAGCAGCTACAGCACAAACACTGAAGCTTTCTTT.

The chain has TRBV12-5 and TRBJ1-1; D possibly corresponds to TRBD1 (6 bases). CDR3 length equals 13 residues. CDR1 LGHNT and CDR2 FRNRAP come from the germline V gene. Trimming left V 0 bases short and J 7 bases short, with 9 bases between. Written as DNA, the CDR3 is TGTGCTAGTGGTTTGGTTCCCAGGGGTGAAGCTTTCTTT. Translating gives CASGLVPRGEAFF.

V and J are TRBV12-3 or TRBV12-4 and TRBJ1-2; no definite D call. V lost 6 bases to trimming and J lost 6 bases, with 14 bases between them. The length of the CDR3 is 13 residues. DNA for the CDR3: TGTGCCAGCAGCACCGGGAATTCACATGGCTACACCTTC. As protein: CASSTGNSHGYTF.

The table lists this clone with a few counts. V gene TRBV19 combines with J gene TRBJ1-1; no firm D call. This CDR3 is built from 14 residues. With 1 base removed from V and 5 bases from J, the gap between germline ends came to 11 bases. The V gene's germline CDR1 is LNHDA and CDR2 SQIVND (reference sequence). This CDR3 is CASSIGRGRTEAFF. The DNA of the CDR3 is TGTGCCAGTAGTATAGGTCGAGGGAGAACTGAAGCTTTCTTT.

The V call is TRBV18, the J call TRBJ1-3; D is unclear. V was shortened by 2 bases and J by 4 bases, with 15 bases between the two germline ends. The CDR3 covers 16 residues. Germline V gives CDR1 KGHSH, CDR2 LQKENI. As DNA, the CDR3 is TGTGCCAGCTCACCAAATAGGGAGGGATTCGGAAACACCATATATTTT. Its translation: CASSPNREGFGNTIYF.

CDR3 coding DNA: TGTGCCAGCAGCCCCGGAGACAGGGCTGGAAACACCATATATTTT. Translated: CASSPGDRAGNTIYF. This rearrangement joins TRBV7-3 to TRBJ1-3; 7 nucleotides align to TRBD1. V shed 5 bases and J 2 bases; nucleotides not matched to a gene: 6. The CDR3 extends over 15 amino acids. CDR1 SGHTA and CDR2 FQGTGA come from the germline V gene.

This sequence joins TRBV2 and TRBJ2-7; a possible D gene is TRBD2 (7 bases). CDR1 is SNHLY and CDR2 is FYNNEI in the germline V gene. Trimming cost V 2 bases and J 3 bases, with 11 bases left between them. CDR3 length: 14 amino acids. The CDR3 loop reads CASSERGGLYEQYF. CDR3 nucleotide sequence: TGTGCCAGCAGTGAAAGGGGGGGGCTCTACGAGCAGTACTTC.

The J gene is TRBJ1-6, the V gene TRBV19, with D possibly TRBD1 on 5 matching bases. This CDR3 is built from 15 residues. Germline V gene lookup returns CDR1 LNHDA and CDR2 SQIVND (reference sequence). The V end lost 5 bases, the J end lost 7 bases, and 15 bases lay between the germline ends. CDR3 amino acids: CASSLEGSRNSPLHF. In DNA form, the CDR3 reads TGTGCCAGTAGTTTGGAGGGGAGTCGGAATTCACCCCTCCACTTT.

The chain employs TRBV4-3 and TRBJ2-5; 9 bases line up with TRBD1. The CDR3 contains 16 residues. Per germline, CDR1 LGHNA and CDR2 YSLEER. V gave up 1 base and J gave up 3 bases; unmatched junction bases: 6. The CDR3 protein is CASSQGQGGLKETQYF. In DNA form, the CDR3 reads TGCGCCAGCAGCCAAGGACAGGGGGGCCTAAAAGAGACCCAGTACTTC.

The V and J genes are TRBV19 and TRBJ1-1; possible D gene TRBD1, 6 bases. V dropped 5 bases and J dropped 7 bases, with 11 bases sitting between them. Germline CDR1 LNHDA, CDR2 SQIVND (reference sequence). The CDR3 has 12 amino acids. The CDR3 nucleotides are TGTGCCAGTAGTTTCCAACAGGGTGAAGCTTTCTTT. It codes for CASSFQQGEAFF.

The genes are TRBV30 and TRBJ1-5, with D possibly TRBD1 on 5 matching bases. V lost 1 base to trimming and J lost 0 bases, with 13 bases between them. The CDR3 contains 16 residues. The germline V gene has CDR1 GTSNPN and CDR2 SVGIG (reference sequence). This CDR3 reads CAWSASRGYSNQPQHF. The CDR3 DNA follows: TGTGCCTGGAGTGCCTCAAGGGGTTATAGCAATCAGCCCCAGCATTTT.

This clone was found once. The DNA for the CDR3 is TGTGCCAGCAGCCGGGTGGAGGAGCAGTACTTC. Its translation: CASSRVEEQYF. The chain joins TRBV5-6 to TRBJ2-7; D not resolved. With 4 bases removed from V and 7 bases from J, the gap between germline ends came to 9 bases. There are 11 residues in the CDR3. The germline V gene has CDR1 SGHDT and CDR2 YYEEEE.

This sequence joins TRBV9 and TRBJ1-6; 7 bases agree with TRBD1. CDR3 length: 15 residues. The germline V gene has CDR1 SGDLS and CDR2 YYNGEE. Trimming at V came to 3 bases and at J to 7 bases, leaving 7 bases not matched to a gene. CDR3 protein: CASSETGTANSPLHF. Here the CDR3 DNA reads TGTGCCAGCAGCGAAACCGGGACAGCGAATTCACCCCTCCACTTT. The whole variable domain, filled in from reference TRBV9 and TRBJ1-6, reads DSGVTQTPKHLITATGQRVTLRCSPRSGDLSVYWYQQSLDQGLQFLIQYYNGEERAKGNILERFSAQQFPDLHSELNLSSLELGDSALYFCASSETGTANSPLHFGNGTRLTVT.

This clone was counted only a few times. The CDR3 region is CASTTLGEGIMNTEAFF. The CDR3 bases are TGTGCCAGTACCACCCTGGGAGAGGGAATCATGAACACTGAAGCTTTCTTT. The gene calls are TRBV19 and TRBJ1-1; no reliable D call. Trimming stripped 7 bases from V and 0 bases from J, with 21 bases between. The germline V gene has CDR1 LNHDA and CDR2 SQIVND (reference sequence). The CDR3 contains 17 residues.

The V and J genes are TRBV6-5 and TRBJ2-7, with TRBD1 matching over 10 bases. In germline, CDR1 is MNHEY, CDR2 SVGAGI. The CDR3 is 14 amino acids. Unmatched junction bases numbered 4, after V lost 4 bases and J lost 4 bases. The CDR3 nucleotides are TGTGCCAGCAGTTTGACAGGGGGCTCGTACGAGCAGTACTTC. It codes for CASSLTGGSYEQYF.

The V call is TRBV30, the J call TRBJ1-4; TRBD1 aligns across 8 bases. The CDR3 spans 13 residues. The ends lost 2 bases at V and 7 bases at J; junction bases unmatched: 3. Germline CDR1 is GTSNPN and CDR2 is SVGIG (reference sequence). The CDR3 sequence: CAWSPQGGEKLFF. Here the CDR3 DNA reads TGTGCCTGGAGTCCACAGGGGGGTGAAAAACTGTTTTTT.

For this clone: Other DNA sequences in this sample translate to the same CDR3. The V call is TRBV18, the J call TRBJ1-1, with D unclear. V was trimmed by 3 bases and J by 0 bases, leaving 5 bases between them. This CDR3 comprises 13 residues. Germline values: CDR1 KGHSH, CDR2 LQKENI. The CDR3, as DNA: TGTGCCAGCTCACCTGCGTTGAACACTGAAGCTTTCTTT. Encoded protein: CASSPALNTEAFF.

The chain joins TRBV29-1 to TRBJ1-2; 10 bases line up with TRBD1. Trimming at V came to 6 bases and at J to 7 bases, leaving 2 bases not matched to a gene. Germline CDR1 reads SQVTM; CDR2 reads ANQGSEA. CDR3 length: 11 amino acids. In nucleotides, the CDR3 is TGCAGCGTGCGGACAGGGGGTGGCTACACCTTC. Translating it yields CSVRTGGGYTF.

This chain connects TRBV12-3 or TRBV12-4 to TRBJ1-1; D possibly corresponds to TRBD1 (5 bases). The V end lost 5 bases, the J end lost 1 base, and 8 bases lay between the germline ends. The CDR3 has 13 residues. The CDR3 DNA is TGTGCCAGCAGTAGGACATGGAACACTGAAGCTTTCTTT. Its translation is CASSRTWNTEAFF.

V gene TRBV2 combines with J gene TRBJ1-2, with D perhaps matching TRBD1 (5 bases). CDR1 and CDR2 (germline): SNHLY, FYNNEI. There are 14 residues in the CDR3. V lost 10 bases, J lost 7 bases, and 22 bases lay in between. The CDR3 DNA sequence: TGTGCCAACCCCCGACAGCCCGAATCCGGTGGCTACACCTTC. It specifies CANPRQPESGGYTF.

This rearrangement joins TRBV18 to TRBJ2-5; 9 nucleotides match TRBD1. CDR3 length: 15 amino acids. Looked up from germline, CDR1 is KGHSH and CDR2 is LQKENI. Germline trimming cut 6 bases from V and 6 bases from J; bases unmatched to any gene: 11. CDR3 residues: CASSALQGAEKTQYF. The CDR3 DNA reads as TGTGCCAGCTCGGCCCTACAGGGGGCTGAAAAGACCCAGTACTTC.

The chain is built from TRBV21-1 and TRBJ1-5. TRBV21-1 is shown as a pseudogene. The CDR3 is 18 amino acids. The CDR3, as DNA: TGTGCCAGCATCACGCGGGACGCTTTTAAATATAGCAATCAGCCCCAGCATTTT. It yields the protein CASITRDAFKYSNQPQHF.

This chain joins TRBV5-6 and TRBJ1-6; D is perhaps TRBD1 (5 bases). The CDR3 is 15 residues long. The ends were cut back, 0 bases at V and 8 bases at J, with 12 bases in the middle. CDR1 is SGHDT and CDR2 is YYEEEE in the germline V gene. The CDR3 region is CASSLDRLADSPLHF. The CDR3 region has the DNA TGTGCCAGCAGCTTGGACAGGTTGGCTGATTCACCCCTCCACTTT.

The rearrangement uses TRBV20-1 and TRBJ2-3; D not resolved. Trimming removed 5 bases from V and 6 bases from J, with 9 bases in between. The CDR3 has 11 amino acids. Germline loops: CDR1 DFQATT, CDR2 SNEGSKA (reference sequence). CDR3 in amino acids: CSAQVGDTQYF. CDR3 DNA: TGCAGTGCTCAAGTCGGGGATACGCAGTATTTT.

This clone was found once. Within the sample, other DNA sequences also encode this same CDR3. The chain combines TRBV7-2 with TRBJ2-3; tentatively, D is TRBD2 (5 bases). V was trimmed by 0 bases and J by 2 bases, leaving 6 bases between them. Per the germline V gene, CDR1 is SGHTA and CDR2 is FQGNSA. This CDR3 has 14 amino acids. The CDR3 nucleotides are TGTGCCAGCAGCTTAGCGGGAGTCACAGATACGCAGTATTTT. As protein: CASSLAGVTDTQYF.

V is TRBV7-8 and J is TRBJ2-1; 9 bases line up with TRBD2. Trimming cost V 5 bases and J 8 bases; bases outside gene matches: 16. This CDR3 spans 17 amino acids. Germline lookup yields CDR1 SGHVS and CDR2 FQNEAQ. CDR3: CASSPAREASGADEQFF. The CDR3 DNA follows: TGTGCCAGCAGCCCCGCAAGGGAGGCTAGCGGGGCGGATGAGCAGTTCTTC.

The V and J genes are TRBV9 and TRBJ2-7; maybe TRBD2 (6 bases). The germline V and J ends were trimmed by 3 bases and 7 bases, with 17 bases remaining between them. This CDR3 region has 14 residues. Germline CDR1 reads SGDLS; CDR2 reads YYNGEE. The CDR3 region is CASSDGGGTGEQYF. In nucleotides, the CDR3 is TGTGCCAGCAGCGACGGTGGGGGGACGGGAGAGCAGTACTTC.

The J gene is TRBJ2-3, the V gene TRBV4-3, with TRBD2 as a possible D gene (5 bases). The CDR3 runs 15 residues. Deletions cut 0 bases from V and 6 bases from J, with 13 bases between. CDR1 and CDR2 (germline): LGHNA, YSLEER. The CDR3 protein is CASSQDWRLADTQYF. DNA for the CDR3: TGCGCCAGCAGCCAAGATTGGAGGTTAGCCGATACGCAGTATTTT.